One sample yielded the 23 T cell receptor beta chains listed below, sequenced in a study of shared clonotypes between healthy human individuals. The repertoire was sequenced with immunoSEQ multiplex PCR; TCRdb's copy has only in-frame clones and lacks some. Of approximately 1.5 million clones listed, approximately 98% are singletons. Sequenced material: naive CD4+ T cells sorted from blood. Subset denoted: CD45RA+ positively selected. The source of these receptors is a man aged 25 to 45 in good health.

The chain carries TRBV28 and TRBJ2-7; 7 bases fit TRBD1. Germline CDR1 reads MDHEN; CDR2 reads SYDVKM. The J segment lost 2 bases and the V segment lost 0 bases, leaving 4 bases of the junction unmatched. This CDR3 is built from 15 residues. CDR3 sequence (DNA): TGTGCCAGCAGTTTATGGGTAGGGGGCCCCTACGAGCAGTACTTC. Protein product: CASSLWVGGPYEQYF.

V is TRBV6-5 and J is TRBJ2-3; 9 bases align to TRBD2. V trimming: 5 bases; J trimming: 3 bases; junction bases outside the gene matches: 6. Looked up from germline, CDR1 is MNHEY and CDR2 is SVGAGI. The CDR3 sequence is 15 residues long. CDR3 sequence reads: CASSQLAGATDTQYF. The CDR3 DNA reads as TGTGCCAGCAGTCAATTAGCGGGAGCTACAGATACGCAGTATTTT.

This clone was observed once. The chain uses TRBV5-8 and TRBJ2-1; TRBD2 agrees at 7 bases. The length of the CDR3 is 13 residues. CDR1 and CDR2 (germline): SGHTS, YDEGEE. The V and J ends lost 4 bases and 6 bases, in that order; junction bases with no gene match: 4. The CDR3 sequence: CASSPRTSNEQFF. CDR3 DNA: TGTGCCAGCAGCCCCCGGACTAGCAATGAGCAGTTCTTC.

This clone was counted a single time. This chain connects TRBV6-5 to TRBJ2-1, with a tentative D call TRBD2 (5 bases). V lost 3 bases to trimming and J lost 2 bases, with 14 bases between them. The germline V gene encodes CDR1 MNHEY and CDR2 SVGAGI. The CDR3 runs to 16 residues. The CDR3 nucleotides are TGTGCCAGCAGTTATGGAGAGGGCCGGGCCTACAATGAGCAGTTCTTC. It yields the protein CASSYGEGRAYNEQFF.

The rearrangement uses TRBV7-6 and TRBJ2-7, with D unresolved. The germline V and J ends were trimmed by 4 bases and 10 bases, with 17 bases remaining between them. This CDR3 region has 13 residues. CDR1 is SGHVS, CDR2 FNYEAQ, per germline. The CDR3 DNA sequence: TGTGCCAGCAGCTCCCCCCCCCACAGCCTTCAGTACTTC. This codes for CASSSPPHSLQYF.

The chain is built from TRBV7-2 and TRBJ1-1; a possible D gene is TRBD1 (6 bases). Germline CDR1 and CDR2: SGHTA and FQGNSA. V was cut by 0 bases and J by 4 bases, with 12 bases left in between. This CDR3 has 15 residues. The CDR3 spells CASSLASGAPTEAFF. DNA of the CDR3: TGTGCCAGCAGCTTAGCGTCAGGGGCGCCCACTGAAGCTTTCTTT. Full variable domain (outside the CDR3, taken from reference TRBV7-2 and TRBJ1-1): GAGVSQSPSNKVTEKGKDVELRCDPISGHTALYWYRQSLGQGLEFLIYFQGNSAPDKSGLPSDRFSAERTGGSVSTLTIQRTQQEDSAVYLCASSLASGAPTEAFFGQGTRLTVV.

The chain combines TRBV7-2 with TRBJ2-4; D is perhaps TRBD1 (6 bases). CDR3 length: 18 amino acids. The ends were cut back, 5 bases at V and 0 bases at J, with 20 bases in the middle. CDR1 is SGHTA and CDR2 is FQGNSA in the germline V gene. In DNA form, the CDR3 reads TGTGCCAGCAGCAGGGGATATGCTGGGGGCGTAGCCAAAAACATTCAGTACTTC. It yields the protein CASSRGYAGGVAKNIQYF.

As for this clone: The sample carries other DNA sequences with the same CDR3. The gene calls are TRBV15 and TRBJ1-3; 7 bases map to TRBD1. Germline V gene sequence: CDR1 LNHNV, CDR2 YYDKDF (reference sequence). The CDR3 spans 15 residues. The ends lost 0 bases at V and 4 bases at J; junction bases unmatched: 3. CDR3 sequence (DNA): TGTGCCACCAGCAGAGACAGGGGGTCAGGAAACACCATATATTTT. Protein: CATSRDRGSGNTIYF.

CDR3: CASSSGLAVYNEQFF. The CDR3 coding sequence is TGTGCCAGCAGCTCCGGACTAGCGGTCTACAATGAGCAGTTCTTC. This sequence joins TRBV7-9 and TRBJ2-1; 10 positions agree with TRBD2. This CDR3 region has 15 residues. The trim removed 4 bases at V and 3 bases at J, leaving 3 bases unmatched. Germline V lookup: CDR1 SEHNR, CDR2 FQNEAQ (reference sequence). Filled out from reference TRBV7-9 and TRBJ2-1, the complete variable domain reads DTGVSQNPRHKITKRGQNVTFRCDPISEHNRLYWYRQTLGQGPEFLTYFQNEAQLEKSRLLSDRFSAERPKGSFSTLEIQRTEQGDSAMYLCASSSGLAVYNEQFFGPGTRLTVL.

This chain joins TRBV6-5 and TRBJ1-2; D gene unclear. V was clipped by 4 bases and J by 0 bases, with 12 bases between them. The CDR3 consists of 15 residues. Germline V gene sequence: CDR1 MNHEY, CDR2 SVGAGI. The CDR3 sequence is CASSSGPLANYGYTF. The CDR3 DNA reads as TGTGCCAGCAGTTCCGGCCCGTTAGCTAACTATGGCTACACCTTC.

The V gene is TRBV5-6, the J gene TRBJ2-7, with D unresolved. The CDR3 covers 15 residues. Trimming shortened V by 3 bases and J by 2 bases, and 15 bases separated the two germline ends. Germline loops: CDR1 SGHDT, CDR2 YYEEEE. In DNA, the CDR3 is TGTGCCAGCAGCTCGCGTAGTACAGTTGCCTACGAGCAGTACTTC. Protein sequence: CASSSRSTVAYEQYF.

V is TRBV29-1 and J is TRBJ1-4, with unresolved D. V was pared by 7 bases and J by 7 bases, with 13 bases between. CDR1 and CDR2 from the germline V gene are SQVTM and ANQGSEA. The CDR3 length is 12 residues. The CDR3 loop is CSARDRGEKLFF. The CDR3 DNA follows: TGCAGCGCCCGGGATCGGGGTGAAAAACTGTTTTTT.

Here the CDR3 DNA reads TGTGCCAGCAGCCAAACAGGGACAGGGGATGAGCAGTACTTC. Protein product: CASSQTGTGDEQYF. The chain couples TRBV7-9 to TRBJ2-7; 10 nucleotides agree with TRBD1. With V trimmed by 5 bases and J by 7 bases, 8 bases remained unmatched. The CDR3 is 14 residues long. Germline V CDR1 and CDR2: SEHNR, FQNEAQ (reference sequence).

The rearrangement joins TRBV6-5 to TRBJ1-2, with D possibly matching TRBD1 (6 bases). Germline V gives CDR1 MNHEY, CDR2 SVGAGI. Between the trimmed V and J ends, which lost 0 bases and 3 bases, there was a span of 11 bases. The CDR3 spans 15 residues. The CDR3 protein is CASSYSGGLYYGYTF. CDR3 nucleotides: TGTGCCAGCAGTTACTCGGGGGGGCTTTACTATGGCTACACCTTC.

The chain links TRBV6-4 to TRBJ2-7, with TRBD1 matching 9 bases. There are 15 residues in the CDR3. V dropped 6 bases and J dropped 3; count of bases not matched to a gene: 9. In germline, CDR1 is MRHNA, CDR2 SNTAGT. The CDR3 is CASSAGTGSVYEQYF. CDR3 bases: TGTGCCAGCAGCGCCGGGACAGGGTCGGTCTACGAGCAGTACTTC.

The rearrangement links TRBV18 to TRBJ2-2; D is uncertain. Trimming shortened V by 2 bases and J by 6 bases, and 16 bases separated the two germline ends. The germline V gene has CDR1 KGHSH and CDR2 LQKENI. CDR3 length: 16 amino acids. The CDR3 DNA reads TGTGCCAGCTCACCAGTGCTCGGCAGGAGCCCCGGGGAGCTGTTTTTT. Translating it yields CASSPVLGRSPGELFF.

The V and J genes are TRBV5-1 and TRBJ2-7; TRBD2 aligns across 13 bases. CDR1 and CDR2 (germline): SGHRS, YFSETQ. The J segment lost 6 bases and the V segment lost 3 bases, leaving 6 bases of the junction unmatched. CDR3 length equals 15 residues. The CDR3 region is CASSSTSGRASEQYF. The CDR3 DNA reads as TGCGCCAGCAGCTCAACTAGCGGGAGGGCCTCCGAGCAGTACTTC.

The chain joins TRBV14 to TRBJ2-7; D may be TRBD2 (5 bases). Germline loops: CDR1 SGHDN, CDR2 FVKESK. V lost 1 base, J lost 3 bases, and 13 bases lay in between. The CDR3 contains 15 residues. CDR3: CASSQVGGGYYEQYF. The CDR3, as DNA: TGTGCCAGCAGCCAAGTTGGCGGAGGATACTACGAGCAGTACTTC.

The genes are TRBV19 and TRBJ2-3, with 14 bases that match TRBD2. Germline V gene lookup returns CDR1 LNHDA and CDR2 SQIVND (reference sequence). V shed 7 bases, J shed 0 bases, and the junction held 6 bases outside the gene matches. CDR3 size: 17 residues. The CDR3 loop is CASKRLAGGKSTDTQYF. CDR3 sequence (DNA): TGTGCCAGTAAAAGACTAGCGGGAGGGAAGAGCACAGATACGCAGTATTTT.

This clone appeared a single time. This chain connects TRBV27 to TRBJ2-7; the D gene is possibly TRBD1 (6 bases). Germline V lookup: CDR1 MNHEY, CDR2 SMNVEV (reference sequence). The V and J ends lost 0 bases and 6 bases respectively, with 12 bases between them. CDR3 length equals 14 residues. Written as DNA, the CDR3 is TGTGCCAGCAGTTTATCGTACAGGGAAAGCGAGCAGTACTTC. Translating it yields CASSLSYRESEQYF.

This clone has a single count. J is TRBJ2-2 and V is TRBV6-5, with TRBD2 identical over 12 bases. The germline V gene has CDR1 MNHEY and CDR2 SVGAGI. With V trimmed by 6 bases and J by 5 bases, 4 bases remained unmatched. The CDR3 contains 15 residues. CDR3 bases: TGTGCCAGCAGCCCGACTAGCGGGAGTACCGGGGAGCTGTTTTTT. Protein sequence: CASSPTSGSTGELFF.

CDR3 DNA sequence: TGTGCCAGCAGCGAAGGGGGGCGCGGAAGCACAGATACGCAGTATTTT. Translation: CASSEGGRGSTDTQYF. The rearrangement uses TRBV14 and TRBJ2-3; D could derive from TRBD1 or TRBD2 (6 bases each). Between the trimmed V and J ends, which lost 5 bases and 0 bases, there was a span of 15 bases. Looked up from germline, CDR1 is SGHDN and CDR2 is FVKESK. The CDR3 runs to 16 residues. Supplemented by reference TRBV14 and TRBJ2-3, the full variable domain reads EAGVTQFPSHSVIEKGQTVTLRCDPISGHDNLYWYRRVMGKEIKFLLHFVKESKQDESGMPNNRFLAERTGGTYSTLKVQPAELEDSGVYFCASSEGGRGSTDTQYFGPGTRLTVL.

This rearrangement joins TRBV11-2 to TRBJ2-7, with TRBD2 as a possible D gene (5 bases). The germline V gene encodes CDR1 SGHAT and CDR2 FQNNGV. The germline V and J ends were trimmed by 0 bases and 5 bases, with 11 bases remaining between them. The length of the CDR3 is 14 residues. CDR3 in DNA: TGTGCCAGCAGCTTAGACGCAGGACTCAACGAGCAGTACTTC. It yields the protein CASSLDAGLNEQYF. The full variable domain, completed using reference TRBV11-2 and TRBJ2-7, is EAGVAQSPRYKIIEKRQSVAFWCNPISGHATLYWYQQILGQGPKLLIQFQNNGVVDDSQLPKDRFSAERLKGVDSTLKIQPAKLEDSAVYLCASSLDAGLNEQYFGPGTRLTVT.